The next 28 T cell receptor beta chains were all read from a single sample in a study of T cell responses to AZD1222 COVID-19 vaccine. Sequenced by immunoSEQ multiplex PCR; TCRdb stores in-frame clones only, minus some. The data show 150,000 to 200,000 clones, 85% to 95% seen once. Sequenced material: peripheral blood, taken on day 0 of AZD1222 vaccination. These receptors were collected from an adult in good health.

J is TRBJ1-1 and V is TRBV5-1, with D maybe TRBD1 (5 bases). This CDR3 spans 15 amino acids. Trimming stripped 2 bases from V and 1 base from J, with 12 bases between. The germline V gene encodes CDR1 SGHRS and CDR2 YFSETQ. CDR3 sequence (DNA): TGCGCCAGCAGCTTTGGGGCCTCCGGGAACACTGAAGCTTTCTTT. It codes for CASSFGASGNTEAFF.

This chain links TRBV4-2 with TRBJ1-4; possibly TRBD1 for D (6 bases). The CDR3 length is 17 residues. V was shortened by 0 bases and J by 6 bases, with 17 bases between the two germline ends. From germline, CDR1 is LGHNA and CDR2 YNFKEQ. CDR3: CASSQDEGGLDDEKLFF. CDR3 DNA: TGTGCCAGCAGCCAAGATGAAGGGGGGCTGGATGATGAAAAACTGTTTTTT.

The J gene is TRBJ2-1, the V gene TRBV19, with 10 bases that match TRBD2. V trimming: 1 base; J trimming: 2 bases; junction bases outside the gene matches: 5. The CDR3 covers 17 residues. From germline, CDR1 is LNHDA and CDR2 SQIVND (reference sequence). CDR3 DNA: TGTGCCAGTAGTATAGGTTCTAGCGGGGGTACCTACAATGAGCAGTTCTTC. The encoded protein is CASSIGSSGGTYNEQFF. The full variable domain, in which reference TRBV19 and TRBJ2-1 provide the parts outside the CDR3, is DGGITQSPKYLFRKEGQNVTLSCEQNLNHDAMYWYRQDPGQGLRLIYYSQIVNDFQKGDIAEGYSVSREKKESFPLTVTSAQKNPTAFYLCASSIGSSGGTYNEQFFGPGTRLTVL.

The V and J genes are TRBV15 and TRBJ2-1, with 7 positions matching TRBD1. Germline CDR1 and CDR2: LNHNV and YYDKDF (reference sequence). V dropped 5 bases and J dropped 4; count of bases not matched to a gene: 8. The CDR3 has 15 residues. The CDR3 region is CATSVPGQPYNEQFF. CDR3 nucleotide sequence: TGTGCCACCAGCGTCCCGGGACAGCCTTACAATGAGCAGTTCTTC.

This chain uses TRBV6-5 with TRBJ1-2; D remains ambiguous. Germline V gene lookup returns CDR1 MNHEY and CDR2 SVGAGI. This CDR3 is built from 13 residues. V lost 0 bases and J lost 9, with 11 bases in between. The CDR3 loop is CASSYSSGQRYTF. The DNA of the CDR3 is TGTGCCAGCAGTTACTCGTCGGGCCAGCGCTACACCTTC.

V gene TRBV6-5 combines with J gene TRBJ2-5, with 10 bases matching TRBD2. The CDR3 runs to 14 residues. V shed 9 bases and J 5 bases; nucleotides not matched to a gene: 9. The germline V gene has CDR1 MNHEY and CDR2 SVGAGI. CDR3 sequence (DNA): TGTGCCAGTACTAGCGGGAAATCCAGCGAGACCCAGTACTTC. Its protein is CASTSGKSSETQYF.

CDR3 nucleotides: TGTGCCACCAGCAGAGGCGGTGTGGGGGAGGACCGGGAGCTGTTTTTT. Translated: CATSRGGVGEDRELFF. The rearrangement links TRBV15 to TRBJ2-2; perhaps TRBD2 as D (6 bases). Deletions cut 1 base from V and 9 bases from J, with 18 bases between. The CDR3 contains 16 residues. Germline CDR1 reads LNHNV; CDR2 reads YYDKDF (reference sequence).

The chain combines TRBV11-2 with TRBJ2-7; 7 nucleotides agree with TRBD1. The CDR3 consists of 15 residues. The V gene end was trimmed by 5 bases and the J gene end by 3 bases; junction bases not matched to a gene: 10. Germline V CDR1 and CDR2: SGHAT, FQNNGV. CDR3 region: CASSVTGTANYEQYF. CDR3 sequence (DNA): TGTGCCAGCAGCGTTACCGGGACAGCCAACTACGAGCAGTACTTC. The full variable domain, completed using reference TRBV11-2 and TRBJ2-7, is EAGVAQSPRYKIIEKRQSVAFWCNPISGHATLYWYQQILGQGPKLLIQFQNNGVVDDSQLPKDRFSAERLKGVDSTLKIQPAKLEDSAVYLCASSVTGTANYEQYFGPGTRLTVT.

The chain has TRBV21-1 and TRBJ1-5. TRBV21-1 represents a pseudogene. The CDR3 has 12 amino acids. Here the CDR3 reads CASSATGQPQHF. The CDR3 DNA reads as TGTGCCAGCAGCGCCACGGGTCAGCCCCAGCATTTT.

The genes are TRBV18 and TRBJ1-6, with D perhaps TRBD1 (6 bases). The germline gives CDR1 KGHSH, CDR2 LQKENI. The CDR3 totals 14 residues. V was shortened by 3 bases and J by 17 bases, with 20 bases between the two germline ends. The CDR3 DNA sequence: TGTGCCAGCTCACCCCTCCCAGACCTCAGGGGATTCCACTTT. Translating it yields CASSPLPDLRGFHF. Together with reference TRBV18 and TRBJ1-6, the CDR3 gives the full variable domain: NAGVMQNPRHLVRRRGQEARLRCSPMKGHSHVYWYRQLPEEGLKFMVYLQKENIIDESGMPKERFSAEFPKEGPSILRIQQVVRGDSAAYFCASSPLPDLRGFHFGNGTRLTVT.

The rearrangement uses TRBV18 and TRBJ2-1; a possible D gene is TRBD2 (5 bases). The CDR3 is 13 amino acids. V was pared by 11 bases and J by 5 bases, with 16 bases between. Germline V lookup: CDR1 KGHSH, CDR2 LQKENI. The CDR3 DNA reads TGTGCCGCCAAGAAGGGAGCGGACAATGAGCAGTTCTTC. Protein: CAAKKGADNEQFF.

The V and J genes are TRBV4-3 and TRBJ2-3, with 9 bases lining up with TRBD1. Germline CDR1 is LGHNA and CDR2 is YSLEER. With V trimmed by 3 bases and J by 1 base, 5 bases remained unmatched. CDR3 size: 16 residues. The CDR3 reads CASSQDRGLGTDTQYF. DNA of the CDR3: TGCGCCAGCAGCCAGGACAGGGGCTTGGGCACAGATACGCAGTATTTT.

V usage is TRBV5-4 and J usage is TRBJ1-1; a weak D match, TRBD1 (5 bases). CDR3 length equals 13 residues. The V gene lost 3 bases and the J gene lost 2 bases, with 8 bases spanning the gap. Germline CDR1 is SGHNT and CDR2 is YYREEE (reference sequence). CDR3 loop: CASSWDLNTEAFF. Written as DNA, the CDR3 is TGTGCCAGCAGCTGGGACTTAAACACTGAAGCTTTCTTT.

V is TRBV3-1 (or the pseudogene TRBV3-2) and J is TRBJ2-2, with D hard to call. Germline assignment: CDR1 LGHDT and CDR2 YNNKEL (reference sequence). The CDR3 extends over 12 amino acids. The V and J ends lost 4 bases and 4 bases respectively, with 4 bases between them. For the CDR3, the DNA is TGTGCCAGCAGCCGGGGCACCGGGGAGCTGTTTTTT. Its protein product is CASSRGTGELFF.

The V and J genes are TRBV9 and TRBJ2-7; D gene uncertain. The CDR3 covers 13 residues. V was cut by 0 bases and J by 4 bases, with 8 bases left in between. The V gene's germline CDR1 is SGDLS and CDR2 YYNGEE. The DNA of the CDR3 is TGTGCCAGCAGCGTAGGAATCGGGTACGAGCAGTACTTC. This encodes CASSVGIGYEQYF.

This chain uses TRBV20-1 with TRBJ2-7; D call uncertain. The V gene lost 5 bases and the J gene lost 2 bases, with 10 bases spanning the gap. The CDR3 totals 12 residues. Germline assignment: CDR1 DFQATT and CDR2 SNEGSKA (reference sequence). The CDR3 sequence: CSAGDQTYEQYF. Written as DNA, the CDR3 is TGCAGTGCTGGTGACCAGACCTACGAGCAGTACTTC.

The CDR3 is CASSHGTSKTQYF. The CDR3 nucleotides read TGCGCCAGCAGCCACGGGACTAGCAAGACCCAGTACTTC. The V and J genes are TRBV4-1 and TRBJ2-5; 9 bases are a match to TRBD2. The CDR3 has 13 residues. V shed 3 bases, J shed 6 bases, and the junction held 2 bases outside the gene matches. Looked up from germline, CDR1 is MGHRA and CDR2 is YSYEKL.

V usage is TRBV5-1 and J usage is TRBJ2-1; TRBD1 is a possible D gene (6 bases). Germline assignment: CDR1 SGHRS and CDR2 YFSETQ. The CDR3 covers 15 residues. The V end was cut by 4 bases, the J end by 7 bases, with 18 bases between. In DNA form, the CDR3 reads TGCGCCAGCAGCGCACAGGGTGCCCTCCCTAATGAGCAGTTCTTC. Translated, it gives CASSAQGALPNEQFF.

This clone was observed once. This chain links TRBV30 with TRBJ2-2; D call uncertain. From germline, CDR1 is GTSNPN and CDR2 SVGIG (reference sequence). This CDR3 is 11 amino acids long. The V end was cut by 3 bases, the J end by 6 bases, with 5 bases between. The DNA for the CDR3 is TGTGCCTGGAGAAAGTCCGGGGAGCTGTTTTTT. Residues: CAWRKSGELFF.

This chain uses TRBV20-1 with TRBJ1-3, with no clear D. Trimming took 7 bases from V and 1 from J, leaving 5 bases between them. Germline CDR1 reads DFQATT; CDR2 reads SNEGSKA (reference sequence). The CDR3 has 11 residues. In DNA form, the CDR3 reads TGCAGTGGAGGGTCTGGAAACACCATATATTTT. Its translation is CSGGSGNTIYF.

V is TRBV5-1 and J is TRBJ2-3; tentative D call: TRBD1 (6 bases). Germline V gene data show CDR1 as SGHRS and CDR2 as YFSETQ. V dropped 0 bases and J dropped 1 base, with 21 bases sitting between them. The CDR3 is 19 amino acids. The CDR3 DNA follows: TGCGCCAGCAGCTTGGATAGCCGGACAGTGAGGGCACGCACAGATACGCAGTATTTT. This codes for CASSLDSRTVRARTDTQYF.

J is TRBJ2-1 and V is TRBV4-3; D ambiguous. This CDR3 has 15 amino acids. The germline V gene encodes CDR1 LGHNA and CDR2 YSLEER. Between the trimmed V and J ends, which lost 0 bases and 7 bases, there was a span of 13 bases. The CDR3 coding sequence is TGCGCCAGCAGCCAAGATGGGCGCTTGGGGAATGAGCAGTTCTTC. Protein: CASSQDGRLGNEQFF.

The chain has TRBV6-5 and TRBJ2-7, with D perhaps assigned TRBD1 or TRBD2 (5 bases each). Germline loops: CDR1 MNHEY, CDR2 SVGAGI. Trimming took off 5 bases at V and 4 bases at J, with 12 bases between the two ends. The length of the CDR3 is 13 residues. In DNA form, the CDR3 reads TGTGCCAGCAGTACCGGGACGGAATACGAGCAGTACTTC. This sequence encodes CASSTGTEYEQYF.

The chain combines TRBV29-1 with TRBJ2-7; a weak D match, TRBD2 (7 bases). CDR1 is SQVTM, CDR2 ANQGSEA, per germline. Trimming took 0 bases from V and 6 from J, leaving 15 bases between them. The CDR3 spans 14 residues. CDR3 in DNA: TGCAGCGTTGAAGATGGGCAGGGGAGGGGCGAGCAGTACTTC. Its translation: CSVEDGQGRGEQYF.

The J gene is TRBJ2-1, the V gene TRBV5-8; 7 nucleotides match TRBD1. The germline gives CDR1 SGHTS, CDR2 YDEGEE. V trimming: 0 bases; J trimming: 12 bases; junction bases outside the gene matches: 12. The CDR3 is 15 residues long. CDR3 DNA: TGTGCCAGCAGCTTGGTCCACAGGGGTAGGAGCGGGCAGTTCTTC. It translates to CASSLVHRGRSGQFF.

The chain joins TRBV5-1 to TRBJ2-3; D tentatively reads TRBD1 or TRBD2 (6 bases each). Germline V gene lookup returns CDR1 SGHRS and CDR2 YFSETQ. The V and J ends lost 3 bases and 0 bases respectively, with 14 bases between them. CDR3 length equals 16 residues. The CDR3 sequence: CASSSGAQSSTDTQYF. Here the CDR3 DNA reads TGCGCCAGCAGCTCGGGGGCTCAGTCTAGCACAGATACGCAGTATTTT. The whole variable domain, filled in from reference TRBV5-1 and TRBJ2-3, reads KAGVTQTPRYLIKTRGQQVTLSCSPISGHRSVSWYQQTPGQGLQFLFEYFSETQRNKGNFPGRFSGRQFSNSRSEMNVSTLELGDSALYLCASSSGAQSSTDTQYFGPGTRLTVL.

This chain connects TRBV27 to TRBJ2-5, with D perhaps TRBD1 (6 bases). This CDR3 comprises 14 residues. Trimming stripped 9 bases from V and 1 base from J, with 15 bases between. Germline CDR1 and CDR2: MNHEY and SMNVEV (reference sequence). The CDR3 spells CARSPGQTQETQYF. CDR3 coding DNA: TGTGCCAGATCCCCTGGACAGACCCAAGAGACCCAGTACTTC.

This chain links TRBV18 with TRBJ1-2; 7 positions agree with TRBD1. CDR1 KGHSH and CDR2 LQKENI come from the germline V gene. CDR3 length equals 14 residues. Trimming cost V 0 bases and J 4 bases; bases outside gene matches: 2. The CDR3 DNA sequence: TGTGCCAGCTCACCACCGGGACAGATCTATGGCTACACCTTC. It yields the protein CASSPPGQIYGYTF.